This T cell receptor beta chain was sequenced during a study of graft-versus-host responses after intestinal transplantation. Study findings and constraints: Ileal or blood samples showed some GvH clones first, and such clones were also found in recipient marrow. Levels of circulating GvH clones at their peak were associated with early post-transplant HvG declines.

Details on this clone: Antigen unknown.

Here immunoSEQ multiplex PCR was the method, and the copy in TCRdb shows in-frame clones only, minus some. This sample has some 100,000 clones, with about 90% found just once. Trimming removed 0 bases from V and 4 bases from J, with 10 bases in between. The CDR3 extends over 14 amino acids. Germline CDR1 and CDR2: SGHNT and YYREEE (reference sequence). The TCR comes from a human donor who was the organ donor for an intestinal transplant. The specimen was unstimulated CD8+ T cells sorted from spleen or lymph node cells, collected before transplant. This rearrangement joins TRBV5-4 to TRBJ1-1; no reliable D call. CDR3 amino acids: CASSLGHGSTEAFF. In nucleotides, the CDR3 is TGTGCCAGCAGCTTGGGACATGGGAGCACTGAAGCTTTCTTT.